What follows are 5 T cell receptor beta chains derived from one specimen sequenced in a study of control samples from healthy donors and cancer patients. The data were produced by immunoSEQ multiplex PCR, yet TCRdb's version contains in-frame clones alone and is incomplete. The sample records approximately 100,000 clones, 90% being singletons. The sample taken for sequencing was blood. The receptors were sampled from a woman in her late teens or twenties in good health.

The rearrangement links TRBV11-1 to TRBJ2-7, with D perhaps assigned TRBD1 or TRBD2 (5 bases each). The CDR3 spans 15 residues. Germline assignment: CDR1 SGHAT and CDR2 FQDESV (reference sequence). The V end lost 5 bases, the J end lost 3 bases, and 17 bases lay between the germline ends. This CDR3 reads CASSLGTVEDYEQYF. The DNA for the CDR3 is TGTGCCAGCAGCCTCGGGACGGTTGAGGACTACGAGCAGTACTTC. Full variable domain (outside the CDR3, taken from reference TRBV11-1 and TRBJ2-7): EAEVAQSPRYKITEKSQAVAFWCDPISGHATLYWYRQILGQGPELLVQFQDESVVDDSQLPKDRFSAERLKGVDSTLKIQPAELGDSAMYLCASSLGTVEDYEQYFGPGTRLTVT.

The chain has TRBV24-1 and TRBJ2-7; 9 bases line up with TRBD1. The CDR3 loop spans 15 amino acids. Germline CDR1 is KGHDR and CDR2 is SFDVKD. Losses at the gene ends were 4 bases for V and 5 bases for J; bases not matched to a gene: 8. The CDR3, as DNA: TGTGCCACCAGTGACCCGGGACAGGGAAGCAACGAGCAGTACTTC. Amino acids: CATSDPGQGSNEQYF.

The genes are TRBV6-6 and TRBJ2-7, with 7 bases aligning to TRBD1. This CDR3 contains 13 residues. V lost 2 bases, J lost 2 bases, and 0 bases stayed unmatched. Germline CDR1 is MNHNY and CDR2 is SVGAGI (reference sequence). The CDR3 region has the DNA TGTGCCAGCAGTTACAGGGGGCCCTACGAGCAGTACTTC. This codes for CASSYRGPYEQYF.

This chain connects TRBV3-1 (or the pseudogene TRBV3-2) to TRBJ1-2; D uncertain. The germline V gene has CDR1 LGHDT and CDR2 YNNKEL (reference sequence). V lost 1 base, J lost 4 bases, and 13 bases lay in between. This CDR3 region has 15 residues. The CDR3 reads CASSQAAARFYGYTF. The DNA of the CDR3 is TGTGCCAGCAGCCAAGCGGCGGCTAGATTCTATGGCTACACCTTC.

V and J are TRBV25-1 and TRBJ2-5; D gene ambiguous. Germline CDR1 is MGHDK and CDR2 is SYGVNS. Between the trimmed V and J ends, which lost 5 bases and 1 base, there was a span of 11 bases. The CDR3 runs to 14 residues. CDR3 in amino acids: CASSLKGPQETQYF. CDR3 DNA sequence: TGTGCCAGCAGTCTCAAGGGCCCCCAAGAGACCCAGTACTTC.